The 2 T cell receptor beta chains in this list originate from one sample, sequenced in a study of shared clonotypes between healthy human individuals. Clones were sequenced by immunoSEQ multiplex PCR, and TCRdb holds only the in-frame ones, with some missing. The sample includes approximately 2.4 million clones, approximately 94% of them seen just once. Sequencing input: naive CD4+ T cells sorted from blood. Subset meaning: CD45RA+ positively selected. These receptors were taken from a young man in good health.

The genes are TRBV5-1 and TRBJ2-7, with TRBD1 matching over 9 bases. The J segment lost 5 bases and the V segment lost 7 bases, leaving 10 bases of the junction unmatched. CDR1 is SGHRS, CDR2 YFSETQ, per germline. The CDR3 runs to 14 residues. CDR3 loop: CASRSGQGHHEQYF. The CDR3 region has the DNA TGCGCCAGCCGATCGGGACAGGGTCATCACGAGCAGTACTTC.

For this clone: Since a much larger clone is just one base distant, this may be a read error. CDR3 bases: TGTACCAGCAGTTCCGGGACGGGGAGGAATCAGCCCCAGCATTTT. Protein product: CTSSSGTGRNQPQHF. The gene calls are TRBV6-1 and TRBJ1-5, with a tentative D call TRBD1 (5 bases). CDR3 length equals 15 residues. Germline V gene lookup returns CDR1 MNHNS and CDR2 SASEGT.